This TCR beta chain was captured in a study of post-analysis software for immune sequencing data. Study-wide background: Relapsing-remitting, secondary progressive and progressive-relapsing multiple sclerosis were all included among the disease courses. Study-wide points: Analysis by F measure revealed that same-batch samples clustered strongly together. Compared with controls, patients had more of roughly 5 TRBV segments, including TRBV5-6, TRBV5-1 and TRBV20-1.

Germline CDR1 SQVTM, CDR2 ANQGSEA. V shed 4 bases, J shed 5 bases, and the junction held 6 bases outside the gene matches. The CDR3 totals 14 residues. In the case of this clonotype: The antigen remains unidentified.

Unique molecular identifiers were carried by the TCR beta cDNA libraries. TCRdb used MiXCR to reprocess the PCR reads, holding one entry per CDR3 protein. The table lists roughly 620,000 distinct CDR3 sequences, 44% of them singletons. Source material: blood. The chain joins TRBV29-1 to TRBJ2-2; 8 nucleotides align to TRBD2. The receptor was derived from a girl aged 5 to 17 with multiple sclerosis. The CDR3 spells CSVGGGMDTGELFF. CDR3 nucleotide sequence: TGCAGCGTTGGCGGGGGGATGGATACCGGGGAGCTGTTTTTT.